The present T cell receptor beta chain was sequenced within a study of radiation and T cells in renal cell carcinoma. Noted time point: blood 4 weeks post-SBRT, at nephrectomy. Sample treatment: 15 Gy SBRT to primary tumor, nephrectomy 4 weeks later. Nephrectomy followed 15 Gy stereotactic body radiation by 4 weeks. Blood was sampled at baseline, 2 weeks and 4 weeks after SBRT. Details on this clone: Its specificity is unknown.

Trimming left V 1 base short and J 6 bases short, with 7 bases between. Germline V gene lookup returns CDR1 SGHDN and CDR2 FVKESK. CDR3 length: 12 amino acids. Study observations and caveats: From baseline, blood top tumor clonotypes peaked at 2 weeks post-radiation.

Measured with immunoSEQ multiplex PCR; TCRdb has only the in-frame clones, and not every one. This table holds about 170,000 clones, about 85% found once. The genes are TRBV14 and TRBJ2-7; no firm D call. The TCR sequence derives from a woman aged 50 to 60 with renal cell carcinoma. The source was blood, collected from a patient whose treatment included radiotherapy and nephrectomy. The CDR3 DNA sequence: TGTGCCAGCAGCCAAGGGCCCCCCGAGCAGTACTTC. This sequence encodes CASSQGPPEQYF.